These T cell receptor beta chains were read from a single sample in a study of T cell responses to AZD1222 COVID-19 vaccine. Here immunoSEQ multiplex PCR was the method, and the copy in TCRdb shows in-frame clones only, minus some. The sample carries 90,000 to 95,000 clones, under 90% recorded once. Sample: peripheral blood, taken on day 0 of AZD1222 vaccination. Every receptor here comes from an adult in good health. Both conserved end residues are part of each CDR3. D genes are given only for firm matches. Clone sizes are given selectively: once, few, many, or a class where the clone is expanded.

>.|TRBD2|TRBJ2-2|TRBV19|15
TGTGCCAGTAGTATACAGCGGGGGGTCACCGGGGAGCTGTTTTTT
CASSIQRGVTGELFF
>.|.|TRBJ1-2|TRBV6-5|13
TGTGCCAGCAGACGGACGGCACTGGATGGCTACACCTTC
CASRRTALDGYTF
>.|TRBD1|TRBJ1-2|TRBV28|17
TGTGCCAGCAGTCTATGGGGACAGGGGTCAGACCATTATGGCTACACCTTC
CASSLWGQGSDHYGYTF
>.|TRBD2|TRBJ2-1|TRBV3-1/TRBV3-2|15
TGTGCCAGCAGCTCGACTAGCGGGAATCCCCATGAGCAGTTCTTC
CASSSTSGNPHEQFF
>.|TRBD1|TRBJ1-5|TRBV2|14
TGTGCCAGCAGCCGACAGGGCGGCAATCAGCCCCAGCATTTT
CASSRQGGNQPQHF
>.|.|TRBJ1-6|TRBV30|14
TGTGCCTGGAGTGATAGGGGTGGGGATTCACCCCTCCACTTT
CAWSDRGGDSPLHF
>.|.|TRBJ1-3|TRBV11-2|14
TGTGCCACCACCGGGACGGCCGGGGGAAACACCATATATTTT
CATTGTAGGNTIYF
>.|.|TRBJ1-3|TRBV5-4|14
TGTGCCAGCAGCTTGACAGGGTCTGGAAACACCATATATTTT
CASSLTGSGNTIYF
>.|TRBD1|TRBJ1-3|TRBV15|17
TGTGCCACCAGCAGAGCTCTGGACAGGGTGGCAGGAAACACCATATATTTT
CATSRALDRVAGNTIYF
>.|TRBD2|TRBJ2-6|TRBV11-2|17
TGTGCCAGCAGCCTGACTAGCGGGAATACTGGGGCCAACGTCCTGACTTTC
CASSLTSGNTGANVLTF
>.|.|TRBJ1-1|TRBV11-3|13
TGTGCCAGCAGCCTCGTTTCGAACACTGAAGCTTTCTTT
CASSLVSNTEAFF
>.|.|TRBJ1-2|TRBV3-1/TRBV3-2|12
TGTGCCAGCAGCCAAGGGGACTATGGCTACACCTTC
CASSQGDYGYTF
>.|.|TRBJ1-3|TRBV2|12
TGTGCCTTCCGGGGCTCTGGAAACACCATATATTTT
CAFRGSGNTIYF
>.|TRBD2|TRBJ2-1|TRBV7-3|18
TGTGCCAGCAGCTTAAGTCGCCTAGCGGGGAGCTCCTACAATGAGCAGTTCTTC
CASSLSRLAGSSYNEQFF
>.|.|TRBJ1-2|TRBV5-6|14
TGTGCCAGCAGCTTCCGGACGGCCGTTTATGGCTACACCTTC
CASSFRTAVYGYTF
>.|TRBD1|TRBJ1-5|TRBV19|14
TGTGCCAGTAAGTCGGACAGGGATAATCAGCCCCAGCATTTT
CASKSDRDNQPQHF
>.|.|TRBJ1-4|TRBV9|14
TGTGCCAGCAGCCCTCGGGGGGATAATGAAAAACTGTTTTTT
CASSPRGDNEKLFF
>.|.|TRBJ1-2|TRBV6-5|14
TGTGCCAGCAGTTCAACCCCGGCAGGGTATGGCTACACCTTC
CASSSTPAGYGYTF
>.|.|TRBJ1-1|TRBV5-1|12
TGCGCCAGCAGCTTGGCCAGCGATGAAGCTTTCTTT
CASSLASDEAFF
>once|TRBD2|TRBJ2-7|TRBV9|18
TGTGCCAGCAATACCCGTGGGGGGAGGACTAGCGGCCCCTACGAGCAGTACTTC
CASNTRGGRTSGPYEQYF
>.|TRBD1|TRBJ2-5|TRBV5-5|14
TGTGCCAGCAGCTTGGTGGACAGGGCAGGGGGCGAGTACTTC
CASSLVDRAGGEYF
>.|TRBD1|TRBJ1-4|TRBV7-9|19
TGTGCCAGCAGCAACCCCCCCGGGACAGGTTGGGACGGAAATGAAAAACTGTTTTTT
CASSNPPGTGWDGNEKLFF
>once|.|TRBJ1-1|TRBV18|15
TGTGCCAGCTCAGCTACAACGGGGGGTGACACTGAAGCTTTCTTT
CASSATTGGDTEAFF
>.|.|TRBJ1-3|TRBV5-1|16
TGCGCCAGCAGCTTGGAGGGGGGGACCTCTGGAAACACCATATATTTT
CASSLEGGTSGNTIYF
>.|.|TRBJ2-7|TRBV7-9|13
TGTGCCAGCAGCTTAGAGTATTCGGGCGAGCAGTACTTC
CASSLEYSGEQYF
>once|.|TRBJ1-1|TRBV5-1|14
TGCGCCAGCAGCTTGGGACCGACGAACACTGAAGCTTTCTTT
CASSLGPTNTEAFF
>.|.|TRBJ1-1|TRBV29-1|13
TGCAGCGTTGGTATAGGGGGAAACACTGAAGCTTTCTTT
CSVGIGGNTEAFF